The clone carrying this TCR beta chain was seen at least ten times. The antigen is undetermined. The V end lost 1 base, the J end lost 1 base, and 7 bases lay between the germline ends. The CDR3 covers 14 residues. Germline CDR1 reads LGHNT; CDR2 reads FRNRAP. The sequenced template was RNA, covering the TCR beta CDR3 region. An opening RT-PCR round employed HTBI primers and preceded a second-round multiplex PCR. TCRdb re-derived calls from the multiplex PCR reads in MiXCR, one entry per CDR3 protein. This sample has 450,000 or so distinct CDR3 sequences; 13% to 15% occur once, and the top ten carry roughly 10%. This sample is drawn from a study of Graves' ophthalmopathy and Graves' hyperthyroidism. A duration under 3 months, NOSPECS ≥4, CAS ≥3 and moderate-to-severe activity characterized the donors with ophthalmopathy. Study-level results: In predicting ophthalmopathy progression, the model reached approximately 71% sensitivity and approximately 72% specificity.

The TCR sequence derives from a woman aged 25 to 39 with Graves' ophthalmopathy. The chain links TRBV12-5 to TRBJ1-1, with no clear D. The sample taken for sequencing was blood. CDR3 nucleotide sequence: TGTGCTAGTGGTTTGGAGGGTCAGAACACTGAAGCTTTCTTT. It yields the protein CASGLEGQNTEAFF. Filled out from reference TRBV12-5 and TRBJ1-1, the complete variable domain reads DARVTQTPRHKVTEMGQEVTMRCQPILGHNTVFWYRQTMMQGLELLAYFRNRAPLDDSGMPKDRFSAEMPDATLATLKIQPSEPRDSAVYFCASGLEGQNTEAFFGQGTRLTVV.